This T cell receptor beta chain was identified in a study of shared clonotypes between healthy human individuals. About the study: Those who served as donors were a couple of women and a few men between the ages of 18 and 49.

Whole-study results and caveats: Among donors, clonotype sharing was expected to be affected by sequencing depth. Enrolling few donors narrowed the genetic and exposure-history diversity that was represented.

TCRdb's copy holds only in-frame clones and misses some; the assay was immunoSEQ multiplex PCR. The sample comprises under 550,000 clones, less than 96% of which are singletons, and roughly 0.06% rests with the top ten. A word on this clone: Its antigen is unidentified.

The CDR3 runs to 17 residues. Trimming shortened V by 6 bases and J by 7 bases, and 24 bases separated the two germline ends. The V gene's germline CDR1 is LNHDA and CDR2 SQIVND (reference sequence). The source material was naive CD4+ T cells sorted from blood. The sample's subset: CD45RA+ positively selected. V is TRBV19 and J is TRBJ1-4; TRBD1 might be the D (5 bases). The sequence was obtained from a young woman in good health. This CDR3 is CASSPGSASEGAEKLFF. The CDR3 DNA is TGTGCCAGTAGCCCCGGGTCAGCCTCAGAAGGGGCTGAAAAACTGTTTTTT.